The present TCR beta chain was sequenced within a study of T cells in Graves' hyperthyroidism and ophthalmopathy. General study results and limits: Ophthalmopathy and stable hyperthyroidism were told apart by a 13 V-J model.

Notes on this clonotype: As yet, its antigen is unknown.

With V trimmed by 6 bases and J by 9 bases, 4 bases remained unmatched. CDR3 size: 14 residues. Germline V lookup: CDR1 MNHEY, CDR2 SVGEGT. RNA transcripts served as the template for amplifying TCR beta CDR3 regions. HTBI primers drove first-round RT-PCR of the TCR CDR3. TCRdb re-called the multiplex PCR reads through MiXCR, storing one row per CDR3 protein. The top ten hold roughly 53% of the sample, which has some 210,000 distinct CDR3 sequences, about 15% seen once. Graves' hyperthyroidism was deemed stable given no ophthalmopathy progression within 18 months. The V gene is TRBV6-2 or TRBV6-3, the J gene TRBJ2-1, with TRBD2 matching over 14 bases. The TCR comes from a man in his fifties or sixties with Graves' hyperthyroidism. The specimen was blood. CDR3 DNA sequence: TGTGCCAGCAGGGGACTAGCGGGAGAGGGTGAGCAGTTCTTC. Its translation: CASRGLAGEGEQFF.